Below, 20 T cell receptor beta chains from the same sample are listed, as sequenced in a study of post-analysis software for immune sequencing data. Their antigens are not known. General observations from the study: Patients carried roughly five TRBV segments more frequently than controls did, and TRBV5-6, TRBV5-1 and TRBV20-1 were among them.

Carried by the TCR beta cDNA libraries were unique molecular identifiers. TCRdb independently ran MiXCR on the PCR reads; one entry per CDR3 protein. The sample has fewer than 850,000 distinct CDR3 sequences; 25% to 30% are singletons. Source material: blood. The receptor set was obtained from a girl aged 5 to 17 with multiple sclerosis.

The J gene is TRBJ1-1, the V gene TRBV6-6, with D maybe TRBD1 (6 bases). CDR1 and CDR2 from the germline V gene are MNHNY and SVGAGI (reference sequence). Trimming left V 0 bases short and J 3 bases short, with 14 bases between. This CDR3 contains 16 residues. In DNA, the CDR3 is TGTGCCAGCAGTTACTCCCCTGGGGGGCTTTACACTGAAGCTTTCTTT. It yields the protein CASSYSPGGLYTEAFF.

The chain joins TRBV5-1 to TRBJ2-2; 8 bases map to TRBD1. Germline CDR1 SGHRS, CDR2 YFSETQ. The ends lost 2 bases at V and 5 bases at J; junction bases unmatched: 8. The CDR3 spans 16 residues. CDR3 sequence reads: CASSFRQGMRTGELFF. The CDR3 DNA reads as TGCGCCAGCAGCTTTCGACAGGGGATGCGGACCGGGGAGCTGTTTTTT. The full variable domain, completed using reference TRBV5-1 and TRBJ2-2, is KAGVTQTPRYLIKTRGQQVTLSCSPISGHRSVSWYQQTPGQGLQFLFEYFSETQRNKGNFPGRFSGRQFSNSRSEMNVSTLELGDSALYLCASSFRQGMRTGELFFGEGSRLTVL.

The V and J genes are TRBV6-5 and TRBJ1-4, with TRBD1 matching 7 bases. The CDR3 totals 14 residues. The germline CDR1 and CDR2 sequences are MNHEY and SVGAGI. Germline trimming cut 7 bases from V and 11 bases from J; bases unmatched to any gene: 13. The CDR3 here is CASMPQGVMGKLFF. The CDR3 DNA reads TGTGCCAGCATGCCGCAGGGGGTGATGGGGAAACTGTTTTTT.

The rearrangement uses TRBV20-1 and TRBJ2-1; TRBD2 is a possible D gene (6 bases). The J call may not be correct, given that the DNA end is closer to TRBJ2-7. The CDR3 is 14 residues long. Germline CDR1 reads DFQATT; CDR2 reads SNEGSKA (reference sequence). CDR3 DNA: TGCAGTGCCACTCCTACGGCGGGATACAATGAGCAGTACTTC. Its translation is CSATPTAGYNEQYF.

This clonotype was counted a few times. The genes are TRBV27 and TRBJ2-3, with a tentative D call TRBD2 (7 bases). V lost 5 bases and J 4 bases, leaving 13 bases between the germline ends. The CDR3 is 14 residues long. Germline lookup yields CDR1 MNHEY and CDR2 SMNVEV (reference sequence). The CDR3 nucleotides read TGTGCCAGCAGTCGAAGGGGGGGGGCAGATACGCAGTATTTT. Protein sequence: CASSRRGGADTQYF.

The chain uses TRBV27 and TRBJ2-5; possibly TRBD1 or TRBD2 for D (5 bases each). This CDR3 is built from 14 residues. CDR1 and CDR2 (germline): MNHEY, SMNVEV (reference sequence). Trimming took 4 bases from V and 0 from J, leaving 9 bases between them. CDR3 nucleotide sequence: TGTGCCAGCAGTTGGGGCGGGTACCAAGAGACCCAGTACTTC. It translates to CASSWGGYQETQYF.

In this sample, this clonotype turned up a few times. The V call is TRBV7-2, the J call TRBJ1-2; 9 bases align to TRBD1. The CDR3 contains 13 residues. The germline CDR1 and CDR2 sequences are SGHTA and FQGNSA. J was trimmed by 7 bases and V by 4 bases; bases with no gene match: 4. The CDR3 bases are TGTGCCAGCAGCTACAGGGGGCATCGTGGCTACACCTTC. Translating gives CASSYRGHRGYTF.

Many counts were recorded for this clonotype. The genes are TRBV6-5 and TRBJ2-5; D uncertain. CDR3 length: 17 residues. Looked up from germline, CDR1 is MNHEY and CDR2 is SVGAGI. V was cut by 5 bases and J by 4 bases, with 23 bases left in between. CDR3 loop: CASSSPSAGPQAETQYF. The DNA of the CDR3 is TGTGCCAGCAGTAGCCCCTCTGCTGGTCCCCAAGCAGAGACCCAGTACTTC.

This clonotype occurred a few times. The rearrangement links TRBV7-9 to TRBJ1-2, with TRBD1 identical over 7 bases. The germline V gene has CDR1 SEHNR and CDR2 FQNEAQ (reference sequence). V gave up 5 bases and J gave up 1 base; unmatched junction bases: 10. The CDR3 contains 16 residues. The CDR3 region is CASSPRRTGDNYGYTF. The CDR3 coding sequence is TGTGCCAGCAGCCCACGAAGAACAGGGGATAACTATGGCTACACCTTC.

CDR3 coding DNA: TGTGCCAGCAGATCGACACTAGCGGGGGCGACAGATACGCAGTATTTT. It yields the protein CASRSTLAGATDTQYF. The rearrangement joins TRBV2 to TRBJ2-3, with 11 bases matching TRBD2. The J segment lost 3 bases and the V segment lost 6 bases, leaving 8 bases of the junction unmatched. CDR1 is SNHLY and CDR2 is FYNNEI in the germline V gene. The CDR3 runs to 16 residues.

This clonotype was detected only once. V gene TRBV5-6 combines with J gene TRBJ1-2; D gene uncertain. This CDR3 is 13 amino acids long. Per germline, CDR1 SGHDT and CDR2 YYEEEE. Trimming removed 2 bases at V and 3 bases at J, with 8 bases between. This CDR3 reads CASSFPEDYGYTF. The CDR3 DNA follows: TGTGCCAGCAGCTTTCCTGAGGACTATGGCTACACCTTC.

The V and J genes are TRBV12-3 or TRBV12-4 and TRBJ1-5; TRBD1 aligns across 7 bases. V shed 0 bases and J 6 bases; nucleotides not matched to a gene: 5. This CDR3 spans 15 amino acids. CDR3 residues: CASSLAEGAGQPQHF. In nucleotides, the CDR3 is TGTGCCAGCAGTTTAGCCGAGGGGGCGGGTCAGCCCCAGCATTTT.

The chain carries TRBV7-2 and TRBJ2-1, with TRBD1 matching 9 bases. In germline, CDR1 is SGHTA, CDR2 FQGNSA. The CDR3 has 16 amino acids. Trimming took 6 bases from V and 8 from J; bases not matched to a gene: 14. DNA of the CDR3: TGTGCCAGCAGACCTCCACCGGGACAGGGTGGCTATGAGCAGTTCTTC. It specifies CASRPPPGQGGYEQFF.

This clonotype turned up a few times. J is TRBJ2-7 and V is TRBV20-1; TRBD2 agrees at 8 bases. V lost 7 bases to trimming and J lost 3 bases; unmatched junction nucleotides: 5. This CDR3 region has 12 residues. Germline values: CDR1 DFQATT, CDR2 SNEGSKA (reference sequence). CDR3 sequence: CSEVAGGYEQYF. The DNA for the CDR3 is TGCAGTGAAGTGGCGGGGGGCTACGAGCAGTACTTC.

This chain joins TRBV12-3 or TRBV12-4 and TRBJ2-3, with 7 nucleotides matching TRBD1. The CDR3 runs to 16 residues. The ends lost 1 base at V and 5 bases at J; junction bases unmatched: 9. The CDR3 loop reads CASSLEDRVDGDTQYF. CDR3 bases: TGTGCCAGCAGTTTAGAAGACAGGGTGGACGGAGATACGCAGTATTTT.

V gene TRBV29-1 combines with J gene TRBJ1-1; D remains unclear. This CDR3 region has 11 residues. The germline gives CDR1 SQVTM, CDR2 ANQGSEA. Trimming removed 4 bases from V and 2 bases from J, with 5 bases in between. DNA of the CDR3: TGCAGCGTTGCCCCCAACACTGAAGCTTTCTTT. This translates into CSVAPNTEAFF.

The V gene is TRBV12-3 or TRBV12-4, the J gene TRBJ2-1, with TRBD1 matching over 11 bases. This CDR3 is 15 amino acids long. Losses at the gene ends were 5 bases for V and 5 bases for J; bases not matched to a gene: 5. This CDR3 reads CASSAGTGGDNEQFF. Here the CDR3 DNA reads TGTGCCAGCAGTGCCGGGACAGGGGGAGACAATGAGCAGTTCTTC.

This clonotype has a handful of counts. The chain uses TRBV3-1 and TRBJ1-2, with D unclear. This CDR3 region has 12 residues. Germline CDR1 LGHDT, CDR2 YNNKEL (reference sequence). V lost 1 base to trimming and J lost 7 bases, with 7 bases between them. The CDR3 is CASSQVRIGYTF. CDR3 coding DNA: TGTGCCAGCAGCCAAGTACGGATTGGCTACACCTTC.

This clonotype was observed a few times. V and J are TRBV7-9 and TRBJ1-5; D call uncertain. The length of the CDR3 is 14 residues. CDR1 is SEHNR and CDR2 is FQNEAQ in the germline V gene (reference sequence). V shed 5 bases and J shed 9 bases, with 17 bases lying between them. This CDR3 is CASSLSHPEGPQHF. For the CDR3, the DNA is TGTGCCAGCAGCCTGTCCCACCCCGAGGGGCCCCAGCATTTT.

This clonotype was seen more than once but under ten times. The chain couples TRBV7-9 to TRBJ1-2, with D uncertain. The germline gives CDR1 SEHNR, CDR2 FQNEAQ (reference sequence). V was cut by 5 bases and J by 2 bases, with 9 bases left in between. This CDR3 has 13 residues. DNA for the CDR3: TGTGCCAGCAGCCTAACACAGAACTATGGCTACACCTTC. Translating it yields CASSLTQNYGYTF. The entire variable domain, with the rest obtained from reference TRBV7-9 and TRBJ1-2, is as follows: DTGVSQNPRHKITKRGQNVTFRCDPISEHNRLYWYRQTLGQGPEFLTYFQNEAQLEKSRLLSDRFSAERPKGSFSTLEIQRTEQGDSAMYLCASSLTQNYGYTFGSGTRLTVV.